The following is a TCR beta chain sequence with its context. No antigen is known for it. No much larger clonotype is one base removed from it; base qualities were not supplied. In total, over 600 healthy bone marrow donors made up the cohort. At the time of sampling, all cohort members were nominally healthy, though unrecorded immune exposures were likely present. The donor was CMV seronegative and was included in the group of 352 seronegative cohort members. Each donor provided a peripheral blood sample, and peripheral blood mononuclear cells were used for TCR beta sequencing. Genomic DNA was extracted from the blood cell samples with the Qiagen DNeasy Blood Extraction Kit. This sample stems from a study of cytomegalovirus exposure and HLA in healthy donors (TCRdb year 2017). Background for the entire study: An earlier analysis of roughly 610 of the donors reported 276 Gb of sequence data and 100 million to 120 million unique TCR beta sequences obtained from 180 million or so T cells. Alongside the repertoire data, information on donor age, sex, ethnicity and CMV serostatus was compiled. The study used immunosequencing to profile the T cell repertoires of several hundred subjects and linked those repertoires to cytomegalovirus serostatus. Among a few hundred genotyped donors of the cohort, an average of around 240,000 unique TCR beta nucleotide sequences were sequenced per donor, roughly 20% of them non-productive. Of the roughly 400 genotyped donors, around 81% fell in the genetic ancestry cluster associated with self-reported Caucasian donors. All discovery cohort repertoires had been generated on a single sequencing platform. The study aimed to test whether cataloging public T cell receptors could reveal signatures of past pathogen exposure. Rather than drawing on any new phenotypic data, the later analysis identified candidate immune exposures from TCR beta sequences and the way those sequences occurred across donors. Genome-wide SNP genotypes for about 65% of the 666 donors were used in a later genetic analysis, which treated that subset as a discovery cohort. High-throughput TCR immunosequencing, statistical association of individual TCRs with disease status, and machine learning were combined to predict cytomegalovirus infection status. An earlier analysis of fewer than 700 of the donors applied high-throughput TCR beta sequencing to assess whether each TCR beta V gene segment acted as functional or pseudogenic. Both class I and class II loci were covered by HLA typing, at four-digit resolution. Besides the first cohort of 666 subjects, a separate validation cohort made up of some 110 different subjects was used. An early release covering around 630 HLA-typed donors comprised approximately 300 gigabases of sequencing data and around 80 million unique TCR sequences. To study patterns of TCR occurrence, a later analysis re-analyzed previously published TCR beta repertoires from 650 to 750 donors and added high-resolution HLA genotyping. Roughly 5 DR-DQ haplotypes were treated as single units for association and clustering because of strong linkage in the cohort. The number of typed donors differed by locus: about 620-640 for A, B, C, DRB1 and DQB1; approximately 520 for DQA1; around 580 for DPA1; and roughly 450 for DPB1. Broader findings and caveats from the paper: A cluster of highly shared sequence variants was judged likely to be a technical artifact of the sequencing pipeline. Immune exposure information for the cohort was limited to CMV serostatus. While some public TCRs were present in many individuals, most TCR sequences turned up only very rarely across donors. Because HLA typing was missing for some donors at each locus, association tests included only the typed subset. Because counts were too low, roughly 18 rarely observed V segments, including chromosome 9 orphons, were left out of the earlier analysis of 587 of the donors. In an earlier analysis of around 600 of the donors, most TCR beta V segments were observed in productive rearrangements about 87% or about 30% of the time, broadly matching IMGT annotations. This cohort had only TCR beta chains sequenced, and the lack of alpha or paired-chain data limited which features could be detected. In a later analysis, several top co-occurrence clusters were reported to appear linked to parvovirus B19, influenza, CMV and Epstein-Barr virus. Most CMV-associated TCR beta chains appeared to be HLA-restricted in a later analysis, and the HLA associations seemed to be driven largely by CMV exposure. Compared with equally common non-associated chains, HLA-associated TCR beta chains in a later analysis were more clonally expanded and had lower generation probabilities. It was suggested by the authors that the approach could potentially be generalized to other disease states and immunological phenotypes. In the study, 150 to 200 TCR beta chains were listed as associated with cytomegalovirus. Sequencing depth was assumed to be roughly uniform across donors in the presence/absence analyses, though that assumption may not hold. Assigning TCR associations to individual alleles was difficult when HLA alleles, especially DR and DQ, strongly co-occurred. In both the original and validation cohorts, the classifier was reported to diagnose cytomegalovirus status with high specificity and sensitivity. A later genetic analysis associated a missense DCLRE1C variant with V-gene and J-gene trimming of TCR beta chains, and an independent cohort replicated the association. In a later analysis, TCR association rates were found to vary across HLA loci, with the most associated TCRs seen for DRB1 alleles and the fewest for HLA-C alleles. A further reported finding was that TCR beta sequences accurately predicted the HLA-A and HLA-B alleles for most subjects in the first cohort. A few of the identified cytomegalovirus-associated TCR beta chains were confirmed in vitro to be specific for cytomegalovirus antigens. Correlated functional status among segregating V segments might reflect linkage disequilibrium, but an unknown experimental factor could not be ruled out. Specific HLA alleles were associated with 16,951 TCR beta sequences at a false discovery rate of 0.05 in a later analysis. Because the 87-base-pair reads could not distinguish some IMGT-functional V segments, including TRBV6-2 and TRBV6-3, those segments were excluded. According to a later genetic analysis, donors in an Asian-associated ancestry cluster had fewer N-insertions in productive TCRs than the approximately 700-donor mean.

The CDR3 runs 15 residues from the cysteine to the phenylalanine. Left in the record is the CDR3 DNA by itself, 45 bases read in frame from the first base. The germline V gene specifies SGHDT as CDR1 and YYEEEE as CDR2. V is cut back by 4 bases and J by 2 bases, with 4 bases in the junction unmatched. Libraries were constructed by the immunoSEQ multiplex PCR assay. For the multiplex PCR, a mixture combining 60 forward primers for TCR Vbeta segments and 13 reverse primers for TCR Jbeta segments was used. The CDR3 region of rearranged TCR beta genes was amplified from genomic DNA by a multiplex PCR assay. The amplified TCR beta libraries were sequenced on the Illumina HiSeq System as 87-base-pair reads. Turning to the authors' computational methods: A later analysis counted approximately 74 million unique TCR beta chains across the 650 to 800 repertoires, and approximately 11 million of these chains were shared by at least two donors. Raw reads were error-corrected and collapsed into unique sequences by a nearest-neighbor algorithm in which closely related sequences were merged to remove PCR and sequencing errors. To assign V, D and J gene segments, CDR3 sequences were aligned to IMGT reference sequences. For a sequence to be retained, a match of at least six nucleotides to both a V gene segment and a J gene segment was required. Rearrangements were called productive when the CDR3 lacked stop codons and stayed in frame with V and J; all others were non-productive. CDR3 was defined by IMGT convention, running from the second conserved V-encoded cysteine to the conserved J-encoded phenylalanine. In an earlier analysis of around 640 of the donors, sequences lacking an unambiguous match to a single V gene segment were excluded. In an earlier analysis of approximately 610 of the donors, V segments were called functional above 56.7% productive rearrangements and were called segregating when the between-donor standard deviation exceeded 5%. A statistical classification framework was built for diagnosing cytomegalovirus status from the catalog of TCR beta chain sequences. In a later analysis, TCR nucleotide sequences were compared against IMGT/GENE-DB human TR gene sequences so that V and J genes could be assigned. The TCRdist pipeline was used in a later analysis to assign CDR3 sequences and most-parsimonious VDJ recombination scenarios. In a later analysis, each TCR beta chain was defined by its CDR3 amino acid sequence together with its V-gene family, and reads without a unique V-gene family were excluded. To address suspected cross-contamination and a sequencing artifact, a later analysis removed 592 highly shared, low-generation-probability nucleotide sequences. For each public chain, a later analysis derived a clonal expansion index from normalized ranks of inferred template counts within each repertoire. A later analysis computed generation probabilities with a VDJ recombination model fitted to out-of-frame rearrangements, and checked the results against IGoR. Hypergeometric tests were used in a later analysis to score TCR-TCR, TCR-HLA and TCR-CMV co-occurrence, with a repertoire-size bias correction applied to the TCR pairs. A later analysis estimated false discovery rates by permuting HLA or CMV assignments 20 times. In a later analysis, co-occurring TCRs were grouped with DBSCAN, and TCRdist sequence similarity was added when clustering was performed within HLA-allele-positive subsets. For co-occurrence clustering, repertoires with fewer than 30,000 or more than 120,000 public chains were excluded, along with roughly 5 repertoires with anomalous nucleotide sharing. The table was pulled from immuneACCESS by TCRdb, which kept in-frame rearrangements only. Such tables lose some clones; where checked, under half of the loss comes from unresolved V genes, and the rest has no known cause. V and J calls and clone size come straight from that table; D and trimming were deduced from the DNA. The table for this sample lists 200,000 to 250,000 clones; approximately 80% of them were counted only once. The ten largest clones add up to about 3.1% of the sample.

Sequences were obtained from PBMCs. This chain joins TRBV5-6 to TRBJ2-7; the central 12 bases match TRBD2. The clonotype comes from a man aged 25 to 40 in good health and CMV-seronegative. In nucleotide form, the sequence is TGTGCCAGCAGCCCCCGACTAGCGGGGGCCTACGAGCAGTACTTC. Translated, it gives CASSPRLAGAYEQYF.